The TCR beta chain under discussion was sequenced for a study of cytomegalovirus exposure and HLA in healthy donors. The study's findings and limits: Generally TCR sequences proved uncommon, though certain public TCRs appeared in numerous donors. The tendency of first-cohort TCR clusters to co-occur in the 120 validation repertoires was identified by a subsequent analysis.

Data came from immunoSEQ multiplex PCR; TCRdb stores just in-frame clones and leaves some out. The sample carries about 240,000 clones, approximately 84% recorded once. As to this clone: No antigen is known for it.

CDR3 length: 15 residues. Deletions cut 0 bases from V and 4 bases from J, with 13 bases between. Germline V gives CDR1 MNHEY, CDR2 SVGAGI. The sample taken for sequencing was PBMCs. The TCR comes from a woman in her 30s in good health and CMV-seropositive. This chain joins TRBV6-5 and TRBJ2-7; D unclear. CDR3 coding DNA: TGTGCCAGCAGTTACTCCGGCCTGGGCCAATACGAGCAGTACTTC. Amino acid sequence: CASSYSGLGQYEQYF.